The rows below give T cell receptor beta chains drawn from one sample of a study of blood T cells in healthy people across ages. TCRdb re-called the 5' RACE reads through MiXCR, storing one row per CDR3 protein. The table includes 1.5 million to 2 million distinct CDR3 sequences, 28% detected once. Sequencing was carried out using blood. These receptors all stem from a woman in her 30s in good health. The CDR3 runs from the conserved cysteine through the conserved F or W. A D gene is named only where the DNA matches it firmly. Expanded clones are given a class, and other clones once, few, many or no size at all.

cdr3_aa	cdr3_nt	clone_size	d_call	v_call	j_call
CASSLREYGYTF	TGTGCCAGCAGTTTACGGGAGTATGGCTACACCTTC	-	-	TRBV12-3/TRBV12-4	TRBJ1-2
CASSPGILANYGYTF	TGTGCCAGCAGTCCGGGAATACTGGCTAACTATGGCTACACCTTC	-	-	TRBV3-1	TRBJ1-2
CASSLGTGAPCEQYF	TGTGCCAGCTCACTGGGGACAGGGGCGCCCTGCGAGCAGTACTTC	-	TRBD1	TRBV18	TRBJ2-7
CASGPPSGLDQPQHF	TGTGCTAGTGGTCCCCCCTCGGGTCTGGATCAGCCCCAGCATTTT	-	-	TRBV12-5	TRBJ1-5
CASNRDGSYNEQFF	TGTGCCAGCAACAGGGATGGGTCCTACAATGAGCAGTTCTTC	many	-	TRBV7-9	TRBJ2-1
CASSLAAFSSSYNEQFF	TGTGCCAGCAGCTTAGCGGCCTTCTCGAGCTCCTACAATGAGCAGTTCTTC	-	-	TRBV7-8	TRBJ2-1
CSARDSLYSYTYEQYF	TGCAGTGCTAGAGATTCCCTGTACAGCTACACCTACGAGCAGTACTTC	-	-	TRBV20-1	TRBJ2-7
CAWSSVGTGGQPQHF	TGTGCCTGGAGTTCCGTGGGGACGGGGGGCCAGCCCCAGCATTTT	-	-	TRBV30	TRBJ1-5
CACSQAARNEQFF	TGTGCCTGCAGCCAAGCGGCTCGGAATGAGCAGTTCTTC	-	-	TRBV3-1	TRBJ2-1
CATSDTETDTQYF	TGTGCCACCAGTGATACAGAGACAGATACGCAGTATTTT	once	-	TRBV24-1	TRBJ2-3
CASSNVKSGANVLTF	TGTGCCAGCAGTAACGTTAAATCTGGGGCCAACGTCCTGACTTTC	many	-	TRBV6-5	TRBJ2-6
CSALKGLAGDYEQYF	TGCAGTGCCCTTAAAGGACTAGCTGGGGACTACGAGCAGTACTTC	few	TRBD2	TRBV20-1	TRBJ2-7
CAGSGTSYRQTYNEQFF	TGTGCCGGCAGCGGAACCTCCTACAGGCAAACCTACAATGAGCAGTTCTTC	-	-	TRBV7-9	TRBJ2-1
CSVEMDRDEAFF	TGCAGCGTTGAAATGGACAGAGATGAAGCTTTCTTT	-	-	TRBV29-1	TRBJ1-1
CSARKQTSGNKQYF	TGCAGTGCTAGAAAGCAGACGTCGGGCAATAAGCAGTACTTC	-	-	TRBV20-1	TRBJ2-5
CASSLAGGRARNEQFF	TGTGCCAGCAGCTTAGCCGGCGGGAGGGCCCGCAATGAGCAGTTCTTC	few	TRBD2	TRBV7-2	TRBJ2-1
CASSFRGLPYNEQFF	TGTGCCAGCAGCTTTCGGGGGCTTCCCTACAATGAGCAGTTCTTC	few	-	TRBV11-2	TRBJ2-1
CSAISGTSTDTQYF	TGCAGTGCTATAAGCGGGACTAGCACAGATACGCAGTATTTT	few	TRBD2	TRBV20-1	TRBJ2-3
CSAASSAVYEQYF	TGCAGTGCCGCAAGCAGTGCGGTTTACGAGCAGTACTTC	many	-	TRBV20-1	TRBJ2-7
CASSQEGPPGSPLHF	TGTGCCAGCAGCCAAGAAGGGCCCCCCGGTTCACCCCTCCACTTT	once	-	TRBV3-1	TRBJ1-6
CSVDGFEGGYNEQFF	TGCAGCGTTGATGGTTTTGAGGGGGGCTACAATGAGCAGTTCTTC	many	-	TRBV29-1	TRBJ2-1
CASSEYNGGGGQEQFF	TGTGCCAGCAGTGAATATAATGGCGGGGGCGGACAGGAGCAGTTCTTC	-	-	TRBV25-1	TRBJ2-1
CASSFQSTGELFF	TGTGCCAGCAGTTTTCAGTCTACCGGGGAGCTGTTTTTT	-	-	TRBV12-3/TRBV12-4	TRBJ2-2
CASSEWQGNNQPQHF	TGTGCCAGCAGTGAATGGCAGGGGAACAATCAGCCCCAGCATTTT	few	-	TRBV6-1	TRBJ1-5
CASRQLAGGPEGETQYF	TGCGCCAGCCGCCAGCTAGCGGGAGGGCCAGAAGGAGAGACCCAGTACTTC	-	TRBD2	TRBV4-3	TRBJ2-5
CASSRRASQNNEQFF	TGTGCCAGCTCACGGAGGGCATCCCAAAACAATGAGCAGTTCTTC	few	-	TRBV18	TRBJ2-1
CASSHRTRQETQYF	TGTGCCAGCAGCCATAGGACACGACAAGAGACCCAGTACTTC	-	-	TRBV3-1	TRBJ2-5
CASSLDSSGYNEQFF	TGCGCCAGCAGCTTGGATTCTAGCGGCTACAATGAGCAGTTCTTC	many	TRBD2	TRBV5-1	TRBJ2-1
CASRGQAISYGYTF	TGTGCCAGCAGGGGACAGGCCATATCCTATGGCTACACCTTC	once	TRBD1	TRBV6-5	TRBJ1-2
CASSGEGTDGANVLTF	TGTGCCAGTAGTGGGGAGGGTACAGATGGGGCCAACGTCCTGACTTTC	-	TRBD2	TRBV19	TRBJ2-6
CASSLGARGIMETQYF	TGCGCCAGCAGCTTGGGAGCCAGGGGGATTATGGAGACCCAGTACTTC	few	TRBD1	TRBV5-1	TRBJ2-5
CASSLVGREDYEQFF	TGTGCCAGCAGCTTAGTGGGTCGGGAGGACTATGAGCAGTTCTTC	few	TRBD2	TRBV7-8	TRBJ2-1
CAISAVNTGELFF	TGTGCCATCAGTGCCGTGAACACCGGGGAGCTGTTTTTT	few	-	TRBV10-3	TRBJ2-2
CASSWTPKPDRGKGEQYF	TGTGCCAGCAGCTGGACCCCCAAGCCGGACAGGGGGAAGGGCGAGCAGTACTTC	few	TRBD1	TRBV7-9	TRBJ2-7
CASSLFPSGSSSYNEQFF	TGTGCCAGCAGCTTATTTCCTAGCGGGTCCAGCTCCTACAATGAGCAGTTCTTC	few	TRBD2	TRBV7-3	TRBJ2-1
CTWSGGRTGTYDYTF	TGTACCTGGAGTGGAGGTAGAACAGGGACCTATGACTACACCTTC	-	-	TRBV30	TRBJ1-2
CASSLVFNEQYF	TGTGCCAGCAGCTTAGTTTTCAATGAGCAGTACTTC	-	-	TRBV11-2	TRBJ2-7
CASSRDLGGYYEQYF	TGTGCCAGCAGCAGAGATCTCGGGGGTTACTACGAGCAGTACTTC	few	-	TRBV21-1	TRBJ2-7
CAWTANWNEAFF	TGTGCCTGGACCGCGAATTGGAATGAAGCTTTCTTT	few	-	TRBV30	TRBJ1-1
CASSFRGTGGDTEAFF	TGCGCCAGCAGCTTCAGGGGGACAGGGGGCGACACTGAAGCTTTCTTT	-	TRBD1	TRBV5-1	TRBJ1-1
CASSPGTAIWGYTF	TGTGCCAGCAGCCCCGGGACGGCGATTTGGGGCTACACCTTC	-	-	TRBV9	TRBJ1-2
CASSTQNTDTQYF	TGCGCCAGCAGCACACAGAACACAGATACGCAGTATTTT	-	-	TRBV5-1	TRBJ2-3
CAISPTSLPTDTQYF	TGTGCCATCAGCCCGACTAGTCTCCCCACAGATACGCAGTATTTT	-	-	TRBV10-3	TRBJ2-3
CASSFTLDISYNEQFF	TGTGCCAGCAGCTTCACCTTGGACATTTCCTACAATGAGCAGTTCTTC	few	-	TRBV27	TRBJ2-1
CASSFPAGELGGYTF	TGTGCCAGCAGTTTCCCGGCAGGGGAGTTGGGTGGCTACACCTTC	-	-	TRBV28	TRBJ1-2